A selection of T cell receptor beta chains follows, all from one sample in a study of T cell responses to AZD1222 COVID-19 vaccine. Clones were sequenced by immunoSEQ multiplex PCR, and TCRdb holds only the in-frame ones, with some missing. The sample records 100,000 to 150,000 clones, about 87% being singletons. The input for sequencing was peripheral blood, taken on day 0 of AZD1222 vaccination. Source of these receptors: an adult in good health. Both conserved end residues are part of each CDR3. Fields, in order: D gene, J gene, clone size, V gene, CDR3 protein, CDR3 DNA. D genes are given only for firm matches. Clone size, where shown, is once, few, many, or a class for clones that have expanded.

-,TRBJ2-5,-,TRBV12-3/TRBV12-4,CASSLATPGTQYF,TGTGCCAGCAGTTTAGCGACCCCGGGGACCCAGTACTTC
TRBD2,TRBJ2-1,-,TRBV5-1,CASRLAGGFSYNEQFF,TGCGCCAGCAGACTAGCGGGGGGGTTCTCCTACAATGAGCAGTTCTTC
TRBD2,TRBJ2-3,-,TRBV5-4,CASSPRERGTTDTQYF,TGTGCCAGCAGCCCCCGGGAGCGGGGAACCACAGATACGCAGTATTTT
-,TRBJ1-5,-,TRBV27,CASSRYDSPLDPQHF,TGTGCCAGCAGCCGCTACGACAGCCCCTTAGATCCCCAGCATTTT
-,TRBJ1-1,few,TRBV6-2/TRBV6-3,CASSWRGPNTEAFF,TGTGCCAGCAGTTGGAGGGGCCCGAACACTGAAGCTTTCTTT
-,TRBJ2-5,-,TRBV12-3/TRBV12-4,CASSFRIEETQYF,TGTGCCAGCAGTTTTCGTATTGAGGAGACCCAGTACTTC
-,TRBJ1-3,few,TRBV11-3,CASSPHRTASGNTIYF,TGTGCCAGCAGCCCACATAGGACAGCCTCTGGAAACACCATATATTTT
TRBD1,TRBJ2-3,-,TRBV5-1,CASSQQGPDTQYF,TGCGCCAGCAGCCAACAGGGGCCCGATACGCAGTATTTT
TRBD1,TRBJ2-2,-,TRBV30,CAWSVHSAGGTGELFF,TGTGCCTGGAGTGTCCACTCCGCAGGGGGCACCGGGGAGCTGTTTTTT
-,TRBJ2-5,-,TRBV28,CASSLAGETQYF,TGTGCCAGCAGTTTAGCGGGAGAGACCCAGTACTTC
-,TRBJ2-3,-,TRBV7-6,CASSLGQGPDTQYF,TGTGCCAGCAGCTTAGGTCAGGGGCCGGATACGCAGTATTTT
-,TRBJ2-1,-,TRBV6-5,CASRGSDNEQFF,TGTGCCAGCAGAGGCTCCGACAATGAGCAGTTCTTC
TRBD2,TRBJ2-2,-,TRBV7-2,CASRGLGFTGELFF,TGTGCCAGCAGGGGACTAGGTTTCACCGGGGAGCTGTTTTTT
-,TRBJ2-1,-,TRBV7-9,CASSNNQGGAWRYNEQFF,TGTGCCAGCAGCAATAACCAGGGTGGGGCCTGGCGATACAATGAGCAGTTCTTC
-,TRBJ2-3,once,TRBV3-1/TRBV3-2,CASSRQSGVDTQYF,TGTGCCAGCAGCCGACAGTCTGGGGTAGATACGCAGTATTTT
-,TRBJ2-1,-,TRBV7-9,CASSSTRGAANNEQFF,TGTGCCAGCAGCTCCACTCGGGGAGCGGCTAACAATGAGCAGTTCTTC
-,TRBJ1-4,few,TRBV5-8,CASSLEGRASNEKLFF,TGTGCCAGCAGCTTGGAGGGGAGGGCCTCTAATGAAAAACTGTTTTTT
TRBD2,TRBJ2-5,-,TRBV15,CAIRGTLAGEETQYF,TGTGCCATCAGGGGAACCTTAGCGGGAGAGGAGACCCAGTACTTC
TRBD1,TRBJ2-5,-,TRBV4-3,CASSLDRGKETQYF,TGCGCCAGCAGCCTAGACAGGGGGAAGGAGACCCAGTACTTC
-,TRBJ1-2,once,TRBV7-9,CASSPGTRANYGYTF,TGTGCCAGCAGCCCGGGGACAAGAGCTAACTATGGCTACACCTTC
-,TRBJ1-1,-,TRBV11-2,CASSLVAANTEAFF,TGTGCCAGCAGCTTAGTTGCGGCAAACACTGAAGCTTTCTTT
-,TRBJ2-7,-,TRBV28,CASTNTRGSSYEQYF,TGTGCCAGCACCAACACCCGGGGGAGCTCCTACGAGCAGTACTTC
-,TRBJ1-5,few,TRBV11-2,CASSLVAADHSNQPQHF,TGTGCCAGCAGCTTAGTCGCGGCAGATCATAGCAATCAGCCCCAGCATTTT
-,TRBJ1-4,few,TRBV27,CASSFRRGNEKLFF,TGTGCCAGCAGTTTCAGAAGGGGGAATGAAAAACTGTTTTTT
TRBD1,TRBJ1-2,-,TRBV7-9,CATGQARGYTF,TGTGCCACTGGACAGGCTCGGGGCTACACCTTC
-,TRBJ2-6,-,TRBV3-1/TRBV3-2,CASSHRAGANVLTF,TGTGCCAGCAGCCACCGGGCTGGGGCCAACGTCCTGACTTTC
-,TRBJ1-3,-,TRBV3-1/TRBV3-2,CASGKGTGLTGNTIYF,TGTGCCAGCGGGAAAGGAACAGGCTTGACTGGAAACACCATATATTTT
-,TRBJ2-7,-,TRBV11-2,CASSPTIVEQYF,TGTGCCAGCAGCCCGACAATAGTGGAGCAGTACTTC
-,TRBJ1-3,-,TRBV7-6,CASSFDSSGNTIYF,TGTGCCAGCAGCTTCGACAGCTCTGGAAACACCATATATTTT
-,TRBJ1-1,-,TRBV11-2,CASSLVAQASEAFF,TGTGCCAGCAGCTTAGTGGCTCAGGCGAGTGAAGCTTTCTTT
-,TRBJ1-2,-,TRBV4-1,CASSQEAGSEKPGYTF,TGCGCCAGCAGCCAAGAAGCGGGATCTGAAAAACCAGGCTACACCTTC
-,TRBJ1-1,-,TRBV7-8,CASSRRNEAFF,TGTGCCAGCAGCCGCAGGAATGAAGCTTTCTTT
TRBD2,TRBJ2-2,once,TRBV29-1,CSVEDPRTSGGHTGELFF,TGCAGCGTTGAAGATCCGAGGACTAGCGGGGGGCACACCGGGGAGCTGTTTTTT